This entry is about one T cell receptor beta chain. Its antigen is unidentified. The entry originates in a study of vaccination effects on CD4 cells after COVID-19. Looking at the study overall: Participants completed two doses of the BNT162b2 or mRNA-1273 vaccine. At 16 days and one week before vaccination, two convalescent patients gave samples.

Clones were sequenced by immunoSEQ multiplex PCR, and TCRdb holds only the in-frame ones, with some missing. The table lists tens of thousands of clones, approximately 72% of them singletons, with around a quarter in the top ten. With more than 9 days of culture completed, CD4+ T cells were isolated. The person had PCR-confirmed SARS-CoV-2 infection between March and December 2020. General observations from the study: After vaccination, spike-reactive clones in convalescents were mostly new vaccine-induced clones.

Trimming cost V 3 bases and J 5 bases; bases outside gene matches: 6. CDR3 size: 14 residues. Germline V gene sequence: CDR1 SGHRS, CDR2 YFSETQ. Sequences were derived from CD4+ T cells from PBMCs cultured without peptide, sampled before COVID-19 vaccination. The chain links TRBV5-1 to TRBJ2-5; 8 bases agree with TRBD1. The receptor was isolated from a human donor who had a prior SARS-CoV-2 infection. The CDR3: CASSSGQVGETQYF. Written as DNA, the CDR3 is TGCGCCAGCAGCTCGGGACAGGTGGGCGAGACCCAGTACTTC.